A single sample gave rise to the 32 T cell receptor beta chains below, sequenced in a study of blood T cell repertoires in COVID-19. Libraries were prepared by immunoSEQ multiplex PCR; TCRdb keeps only in-frame clonotypes and omits some of them. The table lists some 100,000 clones, 80% to 95% of them singletons. Sequencing input: peripheral blood. The receptors originated from a man aged 50 or older with active COVID-19.

This clone is a singleton in its sample. J is TRBJ2-1 and V is TRBV19; 11 bases are a match to TRBD2. This CDR3 is 15 amino acids long. The ends lost 5 bases at V and 4 bases at J; junction bases unmatched: 4. From germline, CDR1 is LNHDA and CDR2 SQIVND (reference sequence). In DNA form, the CDR3 reads TGTGCCAGTAGTGCCGGGACTAGCGGTTACAATGAGCAGTTCTTC. Amino acid sequence: CASSAGTSGYNEQFF.

V usage is TRBV2 and J usage is TRBJ1-4, with D tentatively TRBD1 (5 bases). CDR3 size: 14 residues. Germline V lookup: CDR1 SNHLY, CDR2 FYNNEI. V gave up 10 bases and J gave up 2 bases, with 14 bases separating them. The chain's CDR3 is CATKGRGTNEKLFF. CDR3 DNA sequence: TGTGCCACCAAGGGGAGGGGTACTAATGAAAAACTGTTTTTT.

The CDR3 DNA follows: TGTGCCAGCAAGGCAGGGGCAGGAGATACGCAGTATTTT. Translation: CASKAGAGDTQYF. The chain has TRBV9 and TRBJ2-3; TRBD1 is a possible D gene (6 bases). Between the trimmed V and J ends, which lost 6 bases and 5 bases, there was a span of 13 bases. In germline, CDR1 is SGDLS, CDR2 YYNGEE. The CDR3 length is 13 residues. The full variable domain, rest sourced from reference TRBV9 and TRBJ2-3, is DSGVTQTPKHLITATGQRVTLRCSPRSGDLSVYWYQQSLDQGLQFLIQYYNGEERAKGNILERFSAQQFPDLHSELNLSSLELGDSALYFCASKAGAGDTQYFGPGTRLTVL.

The gene calls are TRBV5-1 and TRBJ2-2; the match to TRBD1 covers 10 bases. J lost 4 bases, V lost 4 bases, and 4 bases had no gene match. The CDR3 sequence is 15 residues long. Germline CDR1 and CDR2: SGHRS and YFSETQ. The CDR3 coding sequence is TGCGCCAGCAGCGCCGGACAGGGGGGCACCGGGGAGCTGTTTTTT. It translates to CASSAGQGGTGELFF.

The table lists this clone with a count of one. This chain connects TRBV6-4 to TRBJ2-3; the match to TRBD2 covers 13 bases. V was pared by 6 bases and J by 5 bases, with 14 bases of the junction left unmatched. The CDR3 runs to 18 residues. Per the germline V gene, CDR1 is MRHNA and CDR2 is SNTAGT. CDR3 region: CASSPGRLLAGGEDTQYF. CDR3 nucleotides: TGTGCCAGCAGCCCCGGCCGCTTACTAGCGGGAGGGGAAGATACGCAGTATTTT.

This clone occurred once. V and J are TRBV2 and TRBJ1-5; D call uncertain. Germline V CDR1 and CDR2: SNHLY, FYNNEI. The CDR3 consists of 17 residues. The germline V and J ends were trimmed by 4 bases and 0 bases, with 16 bases remaining between them. CDR3 sequence (DNA): TGTGCCAGCAGTGCTTTTCAAACAACCGATAGCAATCAGCCCCAGCATTTT. Encoded protein: CASSAFQTTDSNQPQHF.

The chain recombines TRBV7-8 with TRBJ1-1; perhaps TRBD1 as D (5 bases). The V gene's germline CDR1 is SGHVS and CDR2 FQNEAQ. This CDR3 region has 16 residues. V was pared by 0 bases and J by 0 bases, with 11 bases between. The DNA for the CDR3 is TGTGCCAGCAGCTTAGCGGGGCTATACCTGAACACTGAAGCTTTCTTT. Translating gives CASSLAGLYLNTEAFF. The full variable domain, completed using reference TRBV7-8 and TRBJ1-1, is GAGVSQSPRYKVAKRGQDVALRCDPISGHVSLFWYQQALGQGPEFLTYFQNEAQLDKSGLPSDRFFAERPEGSVSTLKIQRTQQEDSAVYLCASSLAGLYLNTEAFFGQGTRLTVV.

This chain connects TRBV11-3 to TRBJ2-1; a weak D match, TRBD2 (5 bases). V gave up 3 bases and J gave up 6 bases, with 12 bases separating them. The CDR3 sequence is 14 residues long. CDR1 is SGHNT, CDR2 YENEEA, per germline. CDR3 protein: CASSFSGISNEQFF. As DNA, the CDR3 is TGTGCCAGCAGCTTCAGCGGTATTAGCAATGAGCAGTTCTTC.

The rearrangement joins TRBV3-1 (or the pseudogene TRBV3-2) to TRBJ1-2; no definite D call. The germline V gene encodes CDR1 LGHDT and CDR2 YNNKEL (reference sequence). Trimming left V 4 bases short and J 3 bases short, with 6 bases between. This CDR3 contains 12 residues. CDR3 loop: CASSRHDYGYTF. The CDR3 coding sequence is TGTGCCAGCAGCCGACACGACTATGGCTACACCTTC.

This chain connects TRBV6-6 to TRBJ1-1; 7 bases are a match to TRBD1. Germline CDR1 and CDR2: MNHNY and SVGAGI (reference sequence). J gave up 3 bases and V 10 bases, and 8 bases lay outside the gene matches. This CDR3 contains 13 residues. CDR3 sequence: CATDKGAYTEAFF. Here the CDR3 DNA reads TGTGCCACAGACAAGGGGGCCTACACTGAAGCTTTCTTT.

The J gene is TRBJ1-3, the V gene TRBV11-2; possibly TRBD1 for D (5 bases). This CDR3 is 16 amino acids long. Trimming left V 4 bases short and J 2 bases short, with 15 bases between. In germline, CDR1 is SGHAT, CDR2 FQNNGV. The chain's CDR3 is CASSSFRVGTGNTIYF. CDR3 coding DNA: TGTGCCAGCAGCTCGTTCAGGGTGGGAACTGGAAACACCATATATTTT.

This clone rates as large. The chain is built from TRBV6-6 and TRBJ2-2, with 12 bases aligning to TRBD1. CDR1 is MNHNY, CDR2 SVGAGI, per germline (reference sequence). This CDR3 has 15 amino acids. J gave up 4 bases and V 6 bases, and 3 bases lay outside the gene matches. CDR3 residues: CASSRDRGLTGELFF. In DNA, the CDR3 is TGTGCCAGCAGCCGGGACAGGGGGCTCACCGGGGAGCTGTTTTTT.

The CDR3 nucleotides read TGTGCCACCAGTGACCGGGGACTCACCTACAATGAGCAGTTCTTC. This sequence encodes CATSDRGLTYNEQFF. The genes are TRBV24-1 and TRBJ2-1, with D perhaps TRBD2 (6 bases). The CDR3 extends over 15 amino acids. V shed 4 bases and J shed 2 bases, with 11 bases lying between them. The germline V gene has CDR1 KGHDR and CDR2 SFDVKD.

This clone was counted a few times. CDR3 region: CASSQDFNEQYF. The CDR3 coding sequence is TGTGCCAGCAGCCAAGATTTCAACGAGCAGTACTTC. The V gene is TRBV3-1 (or the pseudogene TRBV3-2), the J gene TRBJ2-7; D unclear. The germline gives CDR1 LGHDT, CDR2 YNNKEL (reference sequence). This CDR3 has 12 residues. Trimming removed 0 bases from V and 5 bases from J, with 5 bases in between.

The V call is TRBV7-2, the J call TRBJ2-7; TRBD2 matches 10 bases. Losses at the gene ends were 5 bases for V and 0 bases for J; bases not matched to a gene: 7. The CDR3 runs 16 residues. Germline loops: CDR1 SGHTA, CDR2 FQGNSA. The DNA for the CDR3 is TGTGCCAGCAGCAAACGGACTAGCGGTAGCTCCTACGAGCAGTACTTC. It yields the protein CASSKRTSGSSYEQYF. The variable domain in full, completed from reference TRBV7-2 and TRBJ2-7, reads GAGVSQSPSNKVTEKGKDVELRCDPISGHTALYWYRQSLGQGLEFLIYFQGNSAPDKSGLPSDRFSAERTGGSVSTLTIQRTQQEDSAVYLCASSKRTSGSSYEQYFGPGTRLTVT.

The chain recombines TRBV9 with TRBJ2-1, with 9 positions matching TRBD1. The CDR3 consists of 15 residues. Germline V gene sequence: CDR1 SGDLS, CDR2 YYNGEE. V gave up 2 bases and J gave up 4 bases; unmatched junction bases: 4. The CDR3 reads CASSVVTGGYNEQFF. CDR3 DNA sequence: TGTGCCAGCAGCGTCGTGACAGGGGGTTACAATGAGCAGTTCTTC. Looking up the rest from reference TRBV9 and TRBJ2-1 gives the full variable domain: DSGVTQTPKHLITATGQRVTLRCSPRSGDLSVYWYQQSLDQGLQFLIQYYNGEERAKGNILERFSAQQFPDLHSELNLSSLELGDSALYFCASSVVTGGYNEQFFGPGTRLTVL.

The genes are TRBV18 and TRBJ1-5; D possibly corresponds to TRBD1 (6 bases). The CDR3 loop spans 13 amino acids. Germline V gives CDR1 KGHSH, CDR2 LQKENI. Trimming removed 3 bases at V and 5 bases at J, with 8 bases between. In DNA, the CDR3 is TGTGCCAGCTCACCGGGGGGGCATCAGCCCCAGCATTTT. Protein product: CASSPGGHQPQHF.

V usage is TRBV24-1 and J usage is TRBJ2-1, with 11 bases that match TRBD2. Germline V gene data show CDR1 as KGHDR and CDR2 as SFDVKD. Trimming removed 1 base from V and 3 bases from J; junction bases left unmatched: 4. The CDR3 has 17 amino acids. Here the CDR3 DNA reads TGTGCCACCAGTGATTTCCCCACTAGCGGGAGCTACAATGAGCAGTTCTTC. This gives the protein CATSDFPTSGSYNEQFF.

In DNA, the CDR3 is TGCGCCAGCAGCGTACAGGGCGGGTATGGCTACACCTTC. Protein product: CASSVQGGYGYTF. The rearrangement joins TRBV5-1 to TRBJ1-2, with D perhaps TRBD1 (6 bases). V lost 4 bases to trimming and J lost 5 bases, with 12 bases between them. This CDR3 spans 13 amino acids. Germline V CDR1 and CDR2: SGHRS, YFSETQ.

The V call is TRBV23-1, the J call TRBJ2-1; 7 bases align to TRBD2. TRBV23-1 belongs to the ORF category, with a function that is uncertain. This CDR3 has 20 amino acids. V was clipped by 8 bases and J by 0 bases; unmatched bases: 22. The CDR3 is CASEGLLGASGPSSYNEQFF. The CDR3 DNA reads TGCGCCAGCGAAGGCCTGCTCGGGGCTAGCGGACCCAGCTCCTACAATGAGCAGTTCTTC.

The DNA for the CDR3 is TGTGCCACCAGTGATCCTCTAGGACAGGGGAGGTATACCGGGGAGCTGTTTTTT. Its protein is CATSDPLGQGRYTGELFF. The chain employs TRBV24-1 and TRBJ2-2, with TRBD1 identical over 9 bases. This CDR3 region has 18 residues. Looked up from germline, CDR1 is KGHDR and CDR2 is SFDVKD. Trimming took 3 bases from V and 5 from J; bases not matched to a gene: 12.

The chain is built from TRBV24-1 and TRBJ1-2; D is possibly TRBD1 (5 bases). From germline, CDR1 is KGHDR and CDR2 SFDVKD. Trimming removed 3 bases from V and 8 bases from J, with 12 bases in between. The CDR3 runs 13 residues. CDR3 nucleotide sequence: TGTGCCACCAGTGATAGGCAGGGTGGCGGCTACACCTTC. Translating gives CATSDRQGGGYTF.

This clone was found once. V gene TRBV5-5 combines with J gene TRBJ1-2; tentative D call: TRBD1 (5 bases). The CDR3 has 19 residues. CDR1 is SGHKS, CDR2 YYEKEE, per germline (reference sequence). Trimming cost V 0 bases and J 1 base, with 22 bases left between them. DNA of the CDR3: TGTGCCAGCAGCTTGGATCTTTATGGAAGGGGTGGGGATAACTATGGCTACACCTTC. It translates to CASSLDLYGRGGDNYGYTF. Full variable domain (outside the CDR3, taken from reference TRBV5-5 and TRBJ1-2): DAGVTQSPTHLIKTRGQQVTLRCSPISGHKSVSWYQQVLGQGPQFIFQYYEKEERGRGNFPDRFSARQFPNYSSELNVNALLLGDSALYLCASSLDLYGRGGDNYGYTFGSGTRLTVV.

The gene calls are TRBV19 and TRBJ2-1, with D perhaps TRBD1 (5 bases). V was shortened by 0 bases and J by 4 bases, with 16 bases between the two germline ends. Germline values: CDR1 LNHDA, CDR2 SQIVND (reference sequence). This CDR3 is 17 amino acids long. CDR3 DNA sequence: TGTGCCAGTAGTATAGATCAGGGCCGATTGCCTTACAATGAGCAGTTCTTC. This encodes CASSIDQGRLPYNEQFF.

This clone was picked up a small number of times. V usage is TRBV7-9 and J usage is TRBJ1-6; 9 nucleotides line up with TRBD1. Looked up from germline, CDR1 is SEHNR and CDR2 is FQNEAQ (reference sequence). This CDR3 has 15 amino acids. V lost 3 bases to trimming and J lost 8 bases; unmatched junction nucleotides: 5. CDR3 DNA sequence: TGTGCCAGCAGCTTCCAGACAGGGGGATATTCACCCCTCCACTTT. It encodes CASSFQTGGYSPLHF.

The chain is built from TRBV24-1 and TRBJ2-7; 9 positions agree with TRBD1. V trimming: 0 bases; J trimming: 4 bases; junction bases outside the gene matches: 15. This CDR3 is built from 19 residues. Germline CDR1 and CDR2: KGHDR and SFDVKD. The CDR3, as DNA: TGTGCCACCAGTGATTTGAGGGGACAGGGTAAGTCACGGGAATACGAGCAGTACGTC. Residues: CATSDLRGQGKSREYEQYV.

V and J are TRBV3-1 (or the pseudogene TRBV3-2) and TRBJ1-2; D unclear. From germline, CDR1 is LGHDT and CDR2 YNNKEL (reference sequence). V was cut by 3 bases and J by 2 bases, with 10 bases left in between. This CDR3 is built from 14 residues. CDR3 loop: CASSHPTPNYGYTF. CDR3 DNA sequence: TGTGCCAGCAGCCACCCGACACCGAACTATGGCTACACCTTC.

This CDR3 reads CASGSLAGGTDTQYF. CDR3 DNA: TGTGCCAGCGGGTCTCTAGCGGGGGGTACAGATACGCAGTATTTT. The V call is TRBV2, the J call TRBJ2-3; TRBD2 matches at 11 bases. Germline V gene data show CDR1 as SNHLY and CDR2 as FYNNEI. The CDR3 totals 15 residues. The ends lost 8 bases at V and 3 bases at J; junction bases unmatched: 7.

V and J are TRBV5-1 and TRBJ2-7, with 7 bases aligning to TRBD1. The CDR3 runs 16 residues. From germline, CDR1 is SGHRS and CDR2 YFSETQ. The junction had 9 bases not matched to a gene; V was cut back by 0 bases and J by 3 bases. The CDR3 DNA follows: TGCGCCAGCAGCTTGGGTGGGACAGCCATAGGCTACGAGCAGTACTTC. This translates into CASSLGGTAIGYEQYF.

The chain is built from TRBV11-2 and TRBJ2-3, with D perhaps matching TRBD1 (5 bases). The germline gives CDR1 SGHAT, CDR2 FQNNGV. Between the trimmed V and J ends, which lost 4 bases and 1 base, there was a span of 15 bases. The CDR3 is 16 amino acids. CDR3 coding DNA: TGTGCCAGCAGCTCCCTCCAAGGGGCAGGCACAGATACGCAGTATTTT. It codes for CASSSLQGAGTDTQYF. Based on the CDR3 plus reference TRBV11-2 and TRBJ2-3, the full variable domain is EAGVAQSPRYKIIEKRQSVAFWCNPISGHATLYWYQQILGQGPKLLIQFQNNGVVDDSQLPKDRFSAERLKGVDSTLKIQPAKLEDSAVYLCASSSLQGAGTDTQYFGPGTRLTVL.

The rearrangement joins TRBV6-6 to TRBJ2-7, with 7 nucleotides matching TRBD1. Losses at the gene ends were 8 bases for V and 3 bases for J; bases not matched to a gene: 10. The CDR3 runs to 14 residues. From germline, CDR1 is MNHNY and CDR2 SVGAGI (reference sequence). CDR3 loop: CASRPLRDSYEQYF. CDR3 coding DNA: TGTGCCAGCCGCCCCCTACGGGACAGCTACGAGCAGTACTTC.

The chain combines TRBV6-5 with TRBJ1-2; 8 bases map to TRBD1. The ends lost 5 bases at V and 4 bases at J; junction bases unmatched: 3. The CDR3 loop spans 13 amino acids. Germline V gene data show CDR1 as MNHEY and CDR2 as SVGAGI. The CDR3 DNA sequence: TGTGCCAGCAGTCCAGGGGGCGGCTATGGCTACACCTTC. This translates into CASSPGGGYGYTF.